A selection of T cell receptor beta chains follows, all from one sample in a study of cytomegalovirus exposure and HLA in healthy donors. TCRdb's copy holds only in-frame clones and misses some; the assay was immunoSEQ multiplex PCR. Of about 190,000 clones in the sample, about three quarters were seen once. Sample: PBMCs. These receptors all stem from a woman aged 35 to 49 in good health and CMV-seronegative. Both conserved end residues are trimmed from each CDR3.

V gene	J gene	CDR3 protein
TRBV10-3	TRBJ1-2	AIGARNAAEYGYT
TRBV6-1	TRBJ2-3	ASSEEGSVGRAGGQDTQY
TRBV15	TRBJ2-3	ATSSEGGYTQY
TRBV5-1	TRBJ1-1	ASGKGGNTEAF
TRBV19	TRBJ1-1	ASTLQGMNTEAF
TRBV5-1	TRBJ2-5	ASSLGTVEETQY
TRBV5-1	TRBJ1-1	ASSLGANTEAF
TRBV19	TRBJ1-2	ASSIGTNYGYT
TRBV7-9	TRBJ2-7	ASSLGLAGVYEQY
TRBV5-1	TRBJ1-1	ASSLGPGGAF
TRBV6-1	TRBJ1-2	ASPGQNYGYT
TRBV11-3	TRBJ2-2	ASSPRDYYTGELF
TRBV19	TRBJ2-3	ASSGRGTSTDTQY
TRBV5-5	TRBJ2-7	ASSLLAGTSEQY
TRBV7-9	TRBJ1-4	SSSSTGEGEKLF
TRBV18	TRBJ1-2	ASSQASTGGYGYT
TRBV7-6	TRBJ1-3	ASSVDRPSGNTIY
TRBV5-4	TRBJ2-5	ASSEGDQETQY
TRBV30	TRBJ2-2	AWSRFPGELF
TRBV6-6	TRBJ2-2	ASSSGGSLNTGELF
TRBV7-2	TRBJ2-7	ASSFGRDRTKY
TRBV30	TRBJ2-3	AWTRGRADTQY
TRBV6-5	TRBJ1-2	ASSWGQNYGYT
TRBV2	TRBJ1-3	ASAGSGNTIY
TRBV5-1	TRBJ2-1	ASSLALSSYNEQF
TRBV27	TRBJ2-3	ASSLRVARSTDTQY
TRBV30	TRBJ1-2	ASSLANYGYT
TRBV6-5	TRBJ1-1	ASSYSRGMNTEAF
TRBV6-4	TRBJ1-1	ASRQGNTEAF
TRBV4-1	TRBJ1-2	ASSQDPTDGYT
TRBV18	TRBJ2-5	ASSRRETQY
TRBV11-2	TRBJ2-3	ASSGGYWHSTDTQY
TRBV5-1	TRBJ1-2	ASSLGDTNYGYT
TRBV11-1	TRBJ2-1	ASSLVAGGQGSYNEQF
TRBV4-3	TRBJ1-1	ASSQDFQGAVNTEAF
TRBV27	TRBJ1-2	ASSLLPSEIYGYT
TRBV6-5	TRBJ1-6	ASSYAWNSPLH
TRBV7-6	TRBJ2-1	ASSPGASGYNEQF
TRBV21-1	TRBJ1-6	ASSTGTGWNSPLH
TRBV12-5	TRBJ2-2	ASGAGWSGRFGELF
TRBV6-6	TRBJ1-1	ASRPDRFGAEAF
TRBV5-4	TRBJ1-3	ASSSTGRQAGNTIY
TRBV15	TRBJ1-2	ATSREIAGVGYGYT
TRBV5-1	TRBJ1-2	ASSLTTGASYGYT
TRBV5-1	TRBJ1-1	ASSLTGRFMNTEAF